This paragraph covers one TCR beta chain sequence. These data are taken from a study of cytomegalovirus exposure and HLA in healthy donors. About the study: Counted in an early data release were about 85 million unique TCRs from HLA-typed donors. Genotyping showed roughly 77% of 398 donors falling in the Caucasian-associated ancestry cluster.

A multiplex PCR was run with 60 Vbeta primers and 13 Jbeta primers. As processed by the authors: Unique TCR beta chains totaled some 78 million in a later count, with around 11 million of them shared. Only in-frame clones appear in the TCRdb table, and some are missing; sequencing was by immunoSEQ multiplex PCR. V and J calls plus clone size are reproduced from that table; the DNA served to infer D and trimming. In all, the sample yields about 96,000 clones. CDR1 and CDR2 (germline): MNHEY, SMNVEV (reference sequence). This CDR3 has 15 residues. V was clipped by 6 bases and J by 6 bases; unmatched bases: 11.

The sample was PBMCs. This chain joins TRBV27 and TRBJ2-7; the match to TRBD1 covers 10 bases. The clonotype was recovered from a woman under 40 in good health and CMV-seronegative. CDR3 sequence: CASSPPRQGAGEQYF. For the CDR3, the DNA is TGTGCCAGCAGCCCCCCGAGACAGGGGGCGGGCGAGCAGTACTTC.